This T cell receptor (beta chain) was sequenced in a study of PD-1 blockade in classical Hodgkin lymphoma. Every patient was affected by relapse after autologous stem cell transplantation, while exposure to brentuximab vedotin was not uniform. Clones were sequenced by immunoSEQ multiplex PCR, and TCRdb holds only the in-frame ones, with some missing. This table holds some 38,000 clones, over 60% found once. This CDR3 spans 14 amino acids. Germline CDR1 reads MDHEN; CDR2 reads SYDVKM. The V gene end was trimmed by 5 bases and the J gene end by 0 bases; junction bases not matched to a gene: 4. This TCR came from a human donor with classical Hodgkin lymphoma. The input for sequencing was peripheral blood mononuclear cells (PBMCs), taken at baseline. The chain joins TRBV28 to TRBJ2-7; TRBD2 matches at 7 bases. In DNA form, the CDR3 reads TGTGCCAGCAGTCCCTGGACTAGCTCCTACGAGCAGTACTTC. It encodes CASSPWTSSYEQYF.